What follows are 4 T cell receptor beta chains derived from one specimen sequenced in a study of stem cell transplantation in POMP-related autoinflammatory disease. TCRdb's copy holds only in-frame clones and misses some; the assay was immunoSEQ multiplex PCR. Found here are some 70,000 clones, approximately 91% of them singletons; the top ten hold about 0.69%. Sequenced here: CD4+ T cells from PBMCs, sampled after stem cell transplantation. The receptors originated from a human patient with POMP-related autoinflammation and immune dysregulation (PRAID). Part of the T cells may come from the graft donor.

J is TRBJ1-5 and V is TRBV19; 7 bases line up with TRBD1. V lost 3 bases and J lost 1; bases outside the gene matches: 3. Germline loops: CDR1 LNHDA, CDR2 SQIVND (reference sequence). The CDR3 runs 15 residues. The CDR3 sequence: CASSIPRGSNQPQHF. Here the CDR3 DNA reads TGTGCCAGTAGTATCCCCAGGGGGAGCAATCAGCCCCAGCATTTT.

V and J are TRBV29-1 and TRBJ2-2; 7 bases map to TRBD1. The CDR3 sequence is 14 residues long. The junction had 5 bases not matched to a gene; V was cut back by 5 bases and J by 2 bases. Germline V lookup: CDR1 SQVTM, CDR2 ANQGSEA. Written as DNA, the CDR3 is TGCAGCGTTACGACAGGGCCCAACACCGGGGAGCTGTTTTTT. It encodes CSVTTGPNTGELFF.

The chain combines TRBV5-1 with TRBJ1-2, with D hard to call. The V and J ends lost 0 bases and 4 bases respectively, with 7 bases between them. CDR1 is SGHRS, CDR2 YFSETQ, per germline. The CDR3 length is 13 residues. CDR3: CASSLEVGYGYTF. CDR3 nucleotide sequence: TGCGCCAGCAGCTTGGAGGTCGGCTATGGCTACACCTTC.

This chain links TRBV5-1 with TRBJ2-1; perhaps TRBD1 as D (6 bases). The CDR3 sequence is 13 residues long. The germline gives CDR1 SGHRS, CDR2 YFSETQ. V was cut by 4 bases and J by 11 bases, with 16 bases left in between. CDR3 in amino acids: CASSLNTGTQQFF. Here the CDR3 DNA reads TGCGCCAGCAGCCTAAATACCGGGACACAGCAGTTCTTC.